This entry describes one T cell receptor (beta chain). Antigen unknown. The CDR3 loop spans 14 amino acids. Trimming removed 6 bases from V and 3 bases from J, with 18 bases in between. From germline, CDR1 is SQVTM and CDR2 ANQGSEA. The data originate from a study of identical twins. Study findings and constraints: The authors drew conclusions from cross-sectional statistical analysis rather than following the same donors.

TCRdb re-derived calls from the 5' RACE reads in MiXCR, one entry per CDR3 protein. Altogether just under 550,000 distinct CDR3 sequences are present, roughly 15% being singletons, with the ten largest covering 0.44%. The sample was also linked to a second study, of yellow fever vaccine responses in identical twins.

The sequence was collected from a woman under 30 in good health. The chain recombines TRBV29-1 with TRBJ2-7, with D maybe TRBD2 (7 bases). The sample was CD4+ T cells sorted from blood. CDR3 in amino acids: CSVAGGQGIYEQYF. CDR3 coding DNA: TGCAGCGTCGCCGGGGGGCAGGGTATCTACGAGCAGTACTTC.